These 5 T cell receptor beta chains originate from one sample sequenced in a study of T cells in localized non-small cell lung cancer. TCRdb keeps only in-frame clones here, not all; method: immunoSEQ multiplex PCR. The sample contains approximately 40,000 clones, around 86% of which appear only once. Source: peripheral blood, taken before any cancer treatment. These receptors were collected from a man aged 18-49 years with stage I lung adenocarcinoma.

The chain couples TRBV10-3 to TRBJ2-3; weak D call: TRBD2 (7 bases). Per germline, CDR1 ENHRY and CDR2 SYGVKD. With 6 bases removed from V and 2 bases from J, the gap between germline ends came to 15 bases. The CDR3 length is 15 residues. Here the CDR3 reads CAISAAGAHTDTQYF. CDR3 nucleotides: TGTGCCATCAGCGCGGCGGGGGCCCACACAGATACGCAGTATTTT.

The V call is TRBV7-2, the J call TRBJ1-2; 7 bases match TRBD1. Losses at the gene ends were 6 bases for V and 5 bases for J; bases not matched to a gene: 6. Germline V gene data show CDR1 as SGHTA and CDR2 as FQGNSA. There are 13 residues in the CDR3. The CDR3 DNA reads TGTGCCAGCAGGGCCGGGACAGTTTATGGCTACACCTTC. This sequence encodes CASRAGTVYGYTF.

This clone was picked up one time. This chain uses TRBV19 with TRBJ1-2, with TRBD1 matching over 10 bases. There are 17 residues in the CDR3. Germline-derived CDR1 and CDR2 are LNHDA and SQIVND (reference sequence). The junction had 12 bases not matched to a gene; V was cut back by 5 bases and J by 3 bases. The CDR3 protein is CASSFRDRGSEDYGYTF. The CDR3 nucleotides read TGTGCCAGTAGTTTCCGGGACAGGGGAAGCGAAGACTATGGCTACACCTTC.

The V gene is TRBV6-1, the J gene TRBJ1-5, with 7 positions matching TRBD1. Trimming removed 4 bases from V and 6 bases from J; junction bases left unmatched: 9. Per germline, CDR1 MNHNS and CDR2 SASEGT. The CDR3 spans 15 residues. CDR3 in DNA: TGTGCCAGCAGTGCCTACAGGGGAGGGCGTCAGCCCCAGCATTTT. Its protein is CASSAYRGGRQPQHF.

CDR3 amino acids: CASSQSKQGGGQETQYF. CDR3 sequence (DNA): TGTGCCAGCAGCCAATCAAAACAGGGCGGGGGGCAAGAGACCCAGTACTTC. The chain employs TRBV4-2 and TRBJ2-5; TRBD2 matches 8 bases. Germline trimming cut 2 bases from V and 2 bases from J; bases unmatched to any gene: 10. The length of the CDR3 is 17 residues. Germline V gene lookup returns CDR1 LGHNA and CDR2 YNFKEQ.